The next 5 T cell receptor beta chains were all read from a single sample in a study of Graves' ophthalmopathy and Graves' hyperthyroidism. The sequenced template was RNA, covering the TCR beta CDR3 region. Following a first-round RT-PCR that used HTBI primers, a second-round multiplex PCR was carried out. TCRdb re-called the multiplex PCR reads through MiXCR, storing one row per CDR3 protein. The sample lists some 400,000 distinct CDR3 sequences; around 17% were seen once. Sample: peripheral blood. These receptors were obtained from a woman under 30 with Graves' ophthalmopathy.

This clonotype has at least ten counts. The rearrangement links TRBV5-1 to TRBJ2-2; 7 bases map to TRBD1. Trimming cost V 5 bases and J 1 base; bases outside gene matches: 8. Germline V gene sequence: CDR1 SGHRS, CDR2 YFSETQ. This CDR3 region has 16 residues. The CDR3 reads CASSSSGTENTGELFF. CDR3 nucleotides: TGCGCCAGCAGTAGCTCCGGGACAGAGAACACCGGGGAGCTGTTTTTT.

This clonotype was seen ten or more times. The rearrangement uses TRBV6-5 and TRBJ1-5; 8 bases align to TRBD1. CDR1 and CDR2 (germline): MNHEY, SVGAGI. With 5 bases clipped from V and 1 base from J, the junction kept 4 bases outside the gene matches. This CDR3 has 15 amino acids. The CDR3 coding sequence is TGTGCCAGCAGTCACGACAGGGGAAGCAATCAGCCCCAGCATTTT. Amino acid sequence: CASSHDRGSNQPQHF.

The gene calls are TRBV7-2 and TRBJ2-5; D is undetermined. The DNA end favors TRBJ2-7, so the J call may be wrong. Germline V lookup: CDR1 SGHTA, CDR2 FQGNSA. There are 14 residues in the CDR3. CDR3 coding DNA: TGTGCCAGCAGCTTATACACTGAGTCCTACGAGCAGTACTTC. Amino acid sequence: CASSLYTESYEQYF.

This clonotype appeared many times. V gene TRBV2 combines with J gene TRBJ1-1, with 9 bases matching TRBD1. The CDR3 runs to 15 residues. Germline V lookup: CDR1 SNHLY, CDR2 FYNNEI. V lost 5 bases, J lost 3 bases, and 7 bases stayed unmatched. The CDR3 sequence is CASSPGQGFYTEAFF. CDR3 DNA sequence: TGTGCCAGCAGTCCGGGACAGGGATTTTACACTGAAGCTTTCTTT.

This clonotype has ten or more counts. The rearrangement joins TRBV28 to TRBJ1-1, with 7 bases identical to TRBD1. The V gene end was trimmed by 5 bases and the J gene end by 4 bases; junction bases not matched to a gene: 4. The CDR3 consists of 13 residues. Germline lookup yields CDR1 MDHEN and CDR2 SYDVKM. CDR3 nucleotide sequence: TGTGCCAGCAGTCCGACAGGGTTCACTGAAGCTTTCTTT. Residues: CASSPTGFTEAFF.